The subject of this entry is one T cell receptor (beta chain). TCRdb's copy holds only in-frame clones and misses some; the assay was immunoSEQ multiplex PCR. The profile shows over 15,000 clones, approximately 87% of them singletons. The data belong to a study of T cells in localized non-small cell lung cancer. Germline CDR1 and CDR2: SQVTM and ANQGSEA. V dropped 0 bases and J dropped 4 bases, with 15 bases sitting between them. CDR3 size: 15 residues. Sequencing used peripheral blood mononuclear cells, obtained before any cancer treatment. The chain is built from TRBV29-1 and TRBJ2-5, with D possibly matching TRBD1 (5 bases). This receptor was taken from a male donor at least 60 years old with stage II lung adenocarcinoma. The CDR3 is CSVEDGQGRSETQYF. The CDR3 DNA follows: TGCAGCGTTGAAGATGGGCAGGGAAGGTCAGAGACCCAGTACTTC.